The 23 T cell receptor beta chains in this list originate from one sample, sequenced in a study of beta chain features in type 1 diabetes. cDNA synthesis used the whole RNA isolate, giving expressed TCRB sequences. Profiling relied on immunoSEQ multiplex PCR, and the TCRdb table lists in-frame clones only, not all of them. The sample holds hundreds of thousands of clones, around 15% seen once. Findings and limits, study-wide: Shortening that was moderate but significant affected the TCRB CDR3s of Type 1 diabetes patients in all four CD4+ subsets.

Their antigens are not known. The sequencing input was naive CD4+ T cells from blood. These receptors were taken from a man aged 18 to 30 with type 1 diabetes.

The J gene is TRBJ1-6, the V gene TRBV30; 7 nucleotides agree with TRBD1. The CDR3 is made up of 18 amino acids. V lost 0 bases, J lost 0 bases, and 8 bases stayed unmatched. Germline V gene sequence: CDR1 GTSNPN, CDR2 SVGIG (reference sequence). As DNA, the CDR3 is TGTGCCTGGAGTGTACAGGGGAGTCTAAGCTCCTATAATTCACCCCTCCACTTT. This encodes CAWSVQGSLSSYNSPLHF.

This clone was detected a few times. The sample holds other DNA sequences that translate to the same CDR3. V is TRBV6-5 and J is TRBJ1-1; maybe TRBD1 (5 bases). Germline CDR1 is MNHEY and CDR2 is SVGAGI. Trimming cost V 4 bases and J 0 bases, with 9 bases left between them. The CDR3 runs to 14 residues. The CDR3 reads CASSSQGLNTEAFF. The CDR3 DNA sequence: TGTGCCAGCAGTTCCCAGGGATTGAACACTGAAGCTTTCTTT.

The V call is TRBV9, the J call TRBJ2-4; 7 nucleotides line up with TRBD2. The trim removed 0 bases at V and 8 bases at J, leaving 8 bases unmatched. This CDR3 is 15 amino acids long. The germline V gene has CDR1 SGDLS and CDR2 YYNGEE. CDR3 sequence: CASSVDVGAGDIQYF. The DNA for the CDR3 is TGTGCCAGCAGCGTAGATGTAGGGGCGGGGGACATTCAGTACTTC. Variable domain in full (rest from reference TRBV9 and TRBJ2-4): DSGVTQTPKHLITATGQRVTLRCSPRSGDLSVYWYQQSLDQGLQFLIQYYNGEERAKGNILERFSAQQFPDLHSELNLSSLELGDSALYFCASSVDVGAGDIQYFGAGTRLSVL.

The chain is built from TRBV6-5 and TRBJ1-4, with TRBD1 matching over 10 bases. This CDR3 contains 15 residues. Germline V gives CDR1 MNHEY, CDR2 SVGAGI. The V and J ends lost 6 bases and 6 bases, in that order; junction bases with no gene match: 7. The CDR3 region is CASSRLGQGYEKLFF. The CDR3 coding sequence is TGTGCCAGCAGCCGACTGGGACAGGGGTATGAAAAACTGTTTTTT.

This clone occurred a few times. The rearrangement links TRBV9 to TRBJ1-6, with 11 bases identical to TRBD1. This CDR3 region has 14 residues. V dropped 5 bases and J dropped 8; count of bases not matched to a gene: 3. Germline V gene data show CDR1 as SGDLS and CDR2 as YYNGEE. CDR3 coding DNA: TGTGCCAGCAGACCGGGACAGGGGGATTCACCCCTCCACTTT. Protein product: CASRPGQGDSPLHF.

Only a few counts were recorded for this clone. The chain has TRBV28 and TRBJ2-1; no clear D gene. This CDR3 region has 13 residues. With 6 bases removed from V and 4 bases from J, the gap between germline ends came to 10 bases. The germline V gene has CDR1 MDHEN and CDR2 SYDVKM. CDR3 in amino acids: CASRKDTYNEQFF. Written as DNA, the CDR3 is TGTGCCAGCAGAAAAGACACATACAATGAGCAGTTCTTC.

This clone was counted only a few times. This chain joins TRBV6-1 and TRBJ1-2; tentatively, D is TRBD1 (5 bases). V lost 7 bases and J 4 bases, leaving 13 bases between the germline ends. This CDR3 region has 13 residues. Germline V lookup: CDR1 MNHNS, CDR2 SASEGT. CDR3 protein: CASNEQATYGYTF. For the CDR3, the DNA is TGTGCCAGCAACGAACAGGCTACCTATGGCTACACCTTC.

This clone was counted only a few times. This rearrangement joins TRBV30 to TRBJ2-1, with 11 bases fitting TRBD2. J was trimmed by 5 bases and V by 5 bases; bases with no gene match: 8. The V gene's germline CDR1 is GTSNPN and CDR2 SVGIG (reference sequence). This CDR3 spans 15 amino acids. CDR3 nucleotides: TGTGCCTGGGGGAGCGGGACTAGCGGAAACAATGAGCAGTTCTTC. It specifies CAWGSGTSGNNEQFF. The full variable domain, rest sourced from reference TRBV30 and TRBJ2-1, is SQTIHQWPATLVQPVGSPLSLECTVEGTSNPNLYWYRQAAGRGLQLLFYSVGIGQISSEVPQNLSASRPQDRQFILSSKKLLLSDSGFYLCAWGSGTSGNNEQFFGPGTRLTVL.

This clone appeared a few times. This sample also contains other DNA sequences that code for the same CDR3. CDR3 DNA: TGTGCCAGCAGCGTAGGGGAGTACAATGAGCAGTTCTTC. Residues: CASSVGEYNEQFF. This chain connects TRBV9 to TRBJ2-1; TRBD2 is a possible D gene (5 bases). This CDR3 has 13 amino acids. Germline CDR1 SGDLS, CDR2 YYNGEE. The V gene lost 0 bases and the J gene lost 4 bases, with 5 bases spanning the gap.

This clone was recorded a few times. The CDR3 coding sequence is TGTGCCAGCAGCTTTTATAGCGGGGGAACAGATACGCAGTATTTT. Its protein product is CASSFYSGGTDTQYF. The chain couples TRBV11-2 to TRBJ2-3, with 9 bases identical to TRBD2. The CDR3 spans 15 residues. The germline V gene encodes CDR1 SGHAT and CDR2 FQNNGV. V trimming: 3 bases; J trimming: 3 bases; junction bases outside the gene matches: 4.

This clone was detected a few times. This CDR3 is CASSLGTGGENEQYF. The DNA for the CDR3 is TGTGCCAGCAGCTTAGGGACAGGGGGCGAGAACGAGCAGTACTTC. V is TRBV7-9 and J is TRBJ2-7; 11 nucleotides match TRBD1. Trimming removed 1 base from V and 5 bases from J; junction bases left unmatched: 4. The CDR3 consists of 15 residues. Germline-derived CDR1 and CDR2 are SEHNR and FQNEAQ (reference sequence).

This clone was detected only a few times. This same CDR3 is encoded by further DNA sequences in the sample. The J gene is TRBJ2-6, the V gene TRBV30; D ambiguous. This CDR3 is built from 13 residues. The germline V gene has CDR1 GTSNPN and CDR2 SVGIG (reference sequence). Trimming took off 2 bases at V and 0 bases at J, with 2 bases between the two ends. The CDR3 nucleotides read TGTGCCTGGAGTCTCTCTGGGGCCAACGTCCTGACTTTC. This codes for CAWSLSGANVLTF.

This clone was detected a few times. The CDR3 sequence is CASSGGLQETQYF. CDR3 DNA sequence: TGTGCCAGCAGTGGGGGCCTTCAAGAGACCCAGTACTTC. The chain has TRBV2 and TRBJ2-5; D may be TRBD1 (5 bases). CDR1 and CDR2 (germline): SNHLY, FYNNEI. Trimming stripped 4 bases from V and 2 bases from J, with 8 bases between. The CDR3 is 13 residues long.

This clone was seen more than once but under ten times. J is TRBJ2-7 and V is TRBV19; perhaps D is TRBD1 or TRBD2 (5 bases each). This CDR3 spans 14 amino acids. Between the trimmed V and J ends, which lost 4 bases and 3 bases, there was a span of 13 bases. Per the germline V gene, CDR1 is LNHDA and CDR2 is SQIVND (reference sequence). The CDR3 nucleotides are TGTGCCAGTAGTACGGGACCTTCCTTCTACGAGCAGTACTTC. Translated: CASSTGPSFYEQYF.

This clone came up a few times. V usage is TRBV30 and J usage is TRBJ2-2, with D maybe TRBD1 (6 bases). Looked up from germline, CDR1 is GTSNPN and CDR2 is SVGIG (reference sequence). This CDR3 is 14 amino acids long. V lost 3 bases and J lost 2, with 10 bases in between. Here the CDR3 reads CAWRVGGNTGELFF. The CDR3 bases are TGTGCCTGGAGGGTAGGGGGAAACACCGGGGAGCTGTTTTTT.

CDR3 loop: CSVEDLTADRGEQFF. In DNA form, the CDR3 reads TGCAGCGTTGAAGATCTTACTGCCGATCGGGGTGAGCAGTTCTTC. J is TRBJ2-1 and V is TRBV29-1; weak D call: TRBD2 (5 bases). V gave up 0 bases and J gave up 9 bases, with 18 bases separating them. The CDR3 runs 15 residues. The germline CDR1 and CDR2 sequences are SQVTM and ANQGSEA.

The V call is TRBV4-3, the J call TRBJ1-6, with D unclear. V lost 3 bases and J lost 8, with 14 bases in between. The CDR3 is 15 residues long. CDR1 and CDR2 (germline): LGHNA, YSLEER. The CDR3 nucleotides read TGCGCCAGCAGCCAGGAGCCAAGGGCGGATTCACCCCTCCACTTT. Protein sequence: CASSQEPRADSPLHF.

V gene TRBV7-2 combines with J gene TRBJ2-4, with TRBD2 matching 12 bases. The CDR3 length is 16 residues. Germline V CDR1 and CDR2: SGHTA, FQGNSA. V was clipped by 3 bases and J by 3 bases; unmatched bases: 3. CDR3 in amino acids: CASSFRLAGVKNIQYF. The CDR3 nucleotides are TGTGCCAGCAGCTTCCGACTAGCGGGAGTCAAAAACATTCAGTACTTC.

This chain connects TRBV7-9 to TRBJ1-1; D is unresolved. Trimming took off 4 bases at V and 1 base at J, with 7 bases between the two ends. The germline V gene has CDR1 SEHNR and CDR2 FQNEAQ (reference sequence). The CDR3 loop spans 13 amino acids. The CDR3, as DNA: TGTGCCAGCAGCTCCCACGGGAACACTGAAGCTTTCTTT. This translates into CASSSHGNTEAFF.

J is TRBJ2-7 and V is TRBV27, with D tentatively TRBD1 or TRBD2 (5 bases each). The V gene lost 8 bases and the J gene lost 6 bases, with 20 bases spanning the gap. This CDR3 spans 14 amino acids. Germline V gene lookup returns CDR1 MNHEY and CDR2 SMNVEV (reference sequence). CDR3 amino acids: CASGPWDPTTEQYF. CDR3 DNA: TGTGCCAGCGGCCCGTGGGACCCCACGACCGAGCAGTACTTC.

This clone was observed a few times. The V and J genes are TRBV14 and TRBJ1-6, with no clear D. Germline V CDR1 and CDR2: SGHDN, FVKESK. The CDR3 sequence is 18 residues long. The germline V and J ends were trimmed by 2 bases and 0 bases, with 14 bases remaining between them. CDR3 residues: CASSQRTGISSYNSPLHF. The CDR3 coding sequence is TGTGCCAGCAGCCAACGGACGGGCATAAGCTCCTATAATTCACCCCTCCACTTT.

This clone appeared a few times. The rearrangement uses TRBV7-2 and TRBJ2-3; no clear D gene. The CDR3 totals 13 residues. The V end was cut by 5 bases, the J end by 2 bases, with 8 bases between. Germline V gene sequence: CDR1 SGHTA, CDR2 FQGNSA. CDR3 DNA sequence: TGTGCCAGCAGCGGATACTCCACAGATACGCAGTATTTT. Translated: CASSGYSTDTQYF.

This clone was detected only a few times. The chain couples TRBV5-1 to TRBJ2-5; D perhaps matches TRBD2 (6 bases). The CDR3 is 15 residues long. CDR1 SGHRS and CDR2 YFSETQ come from the germline V gene. Trimming removed 1 base from V and 0 bases from J, with 10 bases in between. CDR3 protein: CASSLPGAYQETQYF. The CDR3 DNA follows: TGCGCCAGCAGCTTGCCGGGAGCTTACCAAGAGACCCAGTACTTC.